This TCR beta chain was obtained from a study of CD8 T cells in ankylosing spondylitis. Overall study results and limits: It was reported that disease-linked clones were significantly enriched in matched ankylosing spondylitis synovial fluid. What appeared characteristic of ankylosing spondylitis blood was a TCR beta motif of several highly homologous variants.

In its sample, this clonotype was seen many times. Its antigen is not known. MiXCR was run by TCRdb on the 5' RACE reads, yielding one entry per CDR3 protein. The repertoire consists of around 490,000 distinct CDR3 sequences, with roughly 5.3% occurring once and the leading ten covering around 3.6%. The CDR3 sequence is 16 residues long. V was shortened by 3 bases and J by 5 bases, with 17 bases between the two germline ends. Sequencing was carried out using blood, either unsorted or a sorted T cell fraction (not recorded which). The chain employs TRBV12-3 or TRBV12-4 and TRBJ2-1; D uncertain. The sequence was collected from a male donor with ankylosing spondylitis. This CDR3 reads CASSFLWLAGHNEQFF. The CDR3 DNA follows: TGTGCCAGCAGTTTTCTATGGTTAGCCGGCCACAATGAGCAGTTCTTC.